Included here is one T cell receptor (beta chain) sequence, with context. Assay used: immunoSEQ multiplex PCR; TCRdb lists only in-frame clones, some missing. The profile shows under 45,000 clones, about 70% of them singletons. V was cut by 1 base and J by 2 bases, with 11 bases left in between. The CDR3 sequence is 15 residues long. Germline V gives CDR1 SGHNT, CDR2 YENEEA. The data derive from a study of OX40 agonist ivuxolimab in advanced cancers. In the study overall: Eligibility admitted prior anti-PD-1, anti-PD-L1 or anti-CTLA-4 therapy; about 39% had some.

The input for sequencing was CD4+ or CD8+ T cells sorted from blood, taken in a trial of the OX40 agonist ivuxolimab. The J gene is TRBJ1-1, the V gene TRBV11-3; no firm D call. The origin of this receptor is an adult with an advanced solid tumor such as melanoma, head and neck, liver or kidney cancer. CDR3 nucleotides: TGTGCCAGCAGCTTAGGTGGAGGCCTCAACACTGAAGCTTTCTTT. Amino acids: CASSLGGGLNTEAFF.